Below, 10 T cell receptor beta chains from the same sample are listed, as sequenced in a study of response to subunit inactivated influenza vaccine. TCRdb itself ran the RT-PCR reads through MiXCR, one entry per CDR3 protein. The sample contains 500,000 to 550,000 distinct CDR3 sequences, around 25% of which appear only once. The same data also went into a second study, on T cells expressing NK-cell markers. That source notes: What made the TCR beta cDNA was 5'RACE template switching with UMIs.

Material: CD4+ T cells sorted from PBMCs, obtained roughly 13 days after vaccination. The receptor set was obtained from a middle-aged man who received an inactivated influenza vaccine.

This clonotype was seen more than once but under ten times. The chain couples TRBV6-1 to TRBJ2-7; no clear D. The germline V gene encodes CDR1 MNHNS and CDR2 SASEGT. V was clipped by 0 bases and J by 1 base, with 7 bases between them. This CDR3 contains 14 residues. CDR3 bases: TGTGCCAGCAGTGAAGCGACGGCATCCTACGAGCAGTACTTC. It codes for CASSEATASYEQYF.

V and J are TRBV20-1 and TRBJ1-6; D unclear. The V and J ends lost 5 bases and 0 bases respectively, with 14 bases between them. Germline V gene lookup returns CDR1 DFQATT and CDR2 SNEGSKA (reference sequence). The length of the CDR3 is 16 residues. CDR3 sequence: CSAQNKQSSYNSPLHF. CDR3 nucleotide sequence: TGCAGTGCTCAAAACAAACAGAGCTCCTATAATTCACCCCTCCACTTT.

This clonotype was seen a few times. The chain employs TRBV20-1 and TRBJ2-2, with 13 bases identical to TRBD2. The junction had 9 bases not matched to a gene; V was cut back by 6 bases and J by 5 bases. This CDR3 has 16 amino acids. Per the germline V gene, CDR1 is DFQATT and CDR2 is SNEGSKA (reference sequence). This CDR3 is CSATPGTSGITGELFF. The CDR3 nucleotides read TGCAGTGCGACCCCCGGGACTAGCGGGATTACCGGGGAGCTGTTTTTT.

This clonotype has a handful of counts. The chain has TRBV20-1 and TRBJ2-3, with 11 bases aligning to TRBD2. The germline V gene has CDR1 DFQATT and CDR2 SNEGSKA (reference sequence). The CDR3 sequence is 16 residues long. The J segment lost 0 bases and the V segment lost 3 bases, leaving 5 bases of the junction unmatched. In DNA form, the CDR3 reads TGCAGTGCTAGTAGGACTAGCGGGTATAGCACAGATACGCAGTATTTT. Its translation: CSASRTSGYSTDTQYF.

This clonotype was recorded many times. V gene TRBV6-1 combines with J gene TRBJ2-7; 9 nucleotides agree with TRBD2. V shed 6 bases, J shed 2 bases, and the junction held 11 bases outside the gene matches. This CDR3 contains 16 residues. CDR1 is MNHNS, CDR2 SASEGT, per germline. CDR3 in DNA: TGTGCCAGCAGCCTATCTTCTAGCGGGACTCCCTACGAGCAGTACTTC. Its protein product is CASSLSSSGTPYEQYF.

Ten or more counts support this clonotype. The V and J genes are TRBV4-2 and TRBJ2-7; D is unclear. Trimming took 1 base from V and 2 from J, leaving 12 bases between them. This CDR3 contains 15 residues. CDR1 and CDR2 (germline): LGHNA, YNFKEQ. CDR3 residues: CASSQAASQPYEQYF. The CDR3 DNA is TGTGCCAGCAGCCAAGCAGCCTCCCAGCCCTACGAGCAGTACTTC.

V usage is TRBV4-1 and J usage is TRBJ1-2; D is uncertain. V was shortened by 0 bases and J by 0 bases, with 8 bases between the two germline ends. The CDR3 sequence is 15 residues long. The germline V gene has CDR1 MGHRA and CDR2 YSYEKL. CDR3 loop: CASSQERISNYGYTF. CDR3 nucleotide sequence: TGCGCCAGCAGCCAAGAGCGGATTTCTAACTATGGCTACACCTTC.

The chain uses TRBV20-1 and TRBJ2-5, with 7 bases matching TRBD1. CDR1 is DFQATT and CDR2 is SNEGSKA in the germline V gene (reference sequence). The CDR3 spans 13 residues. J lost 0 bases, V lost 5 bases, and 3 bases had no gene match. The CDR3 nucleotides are TGCAGTGCTCCGGGACAGAACCAAGAGACCCAGTACTTC. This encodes CSAPGQNQETQYF.

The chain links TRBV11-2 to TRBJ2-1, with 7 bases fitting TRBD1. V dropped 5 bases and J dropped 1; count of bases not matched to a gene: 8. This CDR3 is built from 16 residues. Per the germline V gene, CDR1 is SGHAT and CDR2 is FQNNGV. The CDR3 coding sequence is TGTGCCAGCAGCCGGAATAGACAGGGATCCTACAATGAGCAGTTCTTC. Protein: CASSRNRQGSYNEQFF.

The CDR3 DNA reads TGTGCCAGCAGCTTCGGGACAGGGGGCACAGAGACCCAGTACTTC. Protein sequence: CASSFGTGGTETQYF. V gene TRBV5-4 combines with J gene TRBJ2-5, with 12 positions matching TRBD1. Trimming removed 2 bases from V and 4 bases from J; junction bases left unmatched: 3. The CDR3 runs 15 residues. From germline, CDR1 is SGHNT and CDR2 YYREEE (reference sequence). The full variable domain, completed using reference TRBV5-4 and TRBJ2-5, is ETGVTQSPTHLIKTRGQQVTLRCSSQSGHNTVSWYQQALGQGPQFIFQYYREEENGRGNFPPRFSGLQFPNYSSELNVNALELDDSALYLCASSFGTGGTETQYFGPGTRLLVL.